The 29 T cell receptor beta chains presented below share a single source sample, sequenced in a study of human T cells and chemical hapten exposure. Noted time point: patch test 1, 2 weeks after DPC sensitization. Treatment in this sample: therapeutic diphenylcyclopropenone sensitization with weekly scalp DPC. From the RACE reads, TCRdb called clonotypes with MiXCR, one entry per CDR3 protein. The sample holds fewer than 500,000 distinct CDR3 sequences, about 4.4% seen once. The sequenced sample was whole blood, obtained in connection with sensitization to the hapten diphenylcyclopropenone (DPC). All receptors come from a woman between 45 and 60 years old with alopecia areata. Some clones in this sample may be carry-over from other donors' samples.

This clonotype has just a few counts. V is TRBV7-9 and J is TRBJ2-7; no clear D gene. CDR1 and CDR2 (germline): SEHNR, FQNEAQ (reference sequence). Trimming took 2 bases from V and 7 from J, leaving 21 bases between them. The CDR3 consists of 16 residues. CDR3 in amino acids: CASSLSSVVGLMEQYF. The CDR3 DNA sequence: TGTGCCAGCAGCTTATCATCTGTGGTCGGTCTTATGGAGCAGTACTTC.

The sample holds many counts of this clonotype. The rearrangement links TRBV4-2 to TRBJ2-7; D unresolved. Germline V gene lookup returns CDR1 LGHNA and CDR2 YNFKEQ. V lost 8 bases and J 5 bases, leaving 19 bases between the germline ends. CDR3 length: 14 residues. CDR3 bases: TGTGCCAGCGCTATCCTTAGGCCCAGCGACGAGCAGTACTTC. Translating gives CASAILRPSDEQYF.

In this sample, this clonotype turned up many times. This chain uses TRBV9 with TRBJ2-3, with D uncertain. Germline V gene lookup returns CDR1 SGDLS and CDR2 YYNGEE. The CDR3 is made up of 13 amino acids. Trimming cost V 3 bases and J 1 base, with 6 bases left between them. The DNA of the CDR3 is TGTGCCAGCAGCGCCGACGGCACAGATACGCAGTATTTT. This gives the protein CASSADGTDTQYF.

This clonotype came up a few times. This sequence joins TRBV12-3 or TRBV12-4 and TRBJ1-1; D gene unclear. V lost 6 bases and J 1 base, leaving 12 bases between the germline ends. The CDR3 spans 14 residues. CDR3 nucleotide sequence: TGTGCCAGCAGGGTGGACGAAGGGAACACTGAAGCTTTCTTT. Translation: CASRVDEGNTEAFF.

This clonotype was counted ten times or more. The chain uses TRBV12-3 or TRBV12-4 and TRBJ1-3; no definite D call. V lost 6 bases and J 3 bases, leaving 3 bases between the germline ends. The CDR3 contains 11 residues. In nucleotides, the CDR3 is TGTGCCAGCAGCTTTGGAAACACCATATATTTT. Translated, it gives CASSFGNTIYF.

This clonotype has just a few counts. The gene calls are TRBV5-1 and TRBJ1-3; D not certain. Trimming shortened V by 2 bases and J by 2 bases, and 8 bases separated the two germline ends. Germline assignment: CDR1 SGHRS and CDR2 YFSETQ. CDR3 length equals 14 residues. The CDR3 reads CASSFGEAGNTIYF. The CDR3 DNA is TGCGCCAGCAGCTTCGGGGAGGCTGGAAACACCATATATTTT.

CDR3 loop: CASSQLGAPDDYGYTF. The CDR3 nucleotides are TGCGCCAGCAGCCAGTTGGGGGCTCCGGACGACTATGGCTACACCTTC. The chain carries TRBV4-1 and TRBJ1-2, with a possible D match to TRBD1 (6 bases). V was shortened by 3 bases and J by 3 bases, with 17 bases between the two germline ends. This CDR3 has 16 amino acids. The V gene's germline CDR1 is MGHRA and CDR2 YSYEKL.

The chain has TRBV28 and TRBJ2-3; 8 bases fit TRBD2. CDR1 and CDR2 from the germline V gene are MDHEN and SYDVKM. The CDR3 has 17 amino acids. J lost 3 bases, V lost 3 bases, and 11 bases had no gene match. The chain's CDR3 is CASSFRKAGACTDTQYF. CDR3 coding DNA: TGTGCCAGCAGTTTCCGAAAAGCGGGAGCTTGTACAGATACGCAGTATTTT. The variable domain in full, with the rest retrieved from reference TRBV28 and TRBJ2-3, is DVKVTQSSRYLVKRTGEKVFLECVQDMDHENMFWYRQDPGLGLRLIYFSYDVKMKEKGDIPEGYSVSREKKERFSLILESASTNQTSMYLCASSFRKAGACTDTQYFGPGTRLTVL.

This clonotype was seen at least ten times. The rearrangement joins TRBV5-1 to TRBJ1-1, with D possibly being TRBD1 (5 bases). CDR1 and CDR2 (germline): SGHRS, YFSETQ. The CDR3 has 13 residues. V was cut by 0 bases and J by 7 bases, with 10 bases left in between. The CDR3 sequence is CASSLDGGGEAFF. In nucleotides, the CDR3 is TGCGCCAGCAGCTTGGATGGGGGAGGTGAAGCTTTCTTT.

The CDR3 is CASSLGHYSNQPQHF. CDR3 nucleotide sequence: TGTGCCAGCAGCTTAGGTCACTATAGCAATCAGCCCCAGCATTTT. The J gene is TRBJ1-5, the V gene TRBV7-2, with D uncertain. The V and J ends lost 1 base and 0 bases respectively, with 7 bases between them. This CDR3 has 15 residues. The germline gives CDR1 SGHTA, CDR2 FQGNSA.

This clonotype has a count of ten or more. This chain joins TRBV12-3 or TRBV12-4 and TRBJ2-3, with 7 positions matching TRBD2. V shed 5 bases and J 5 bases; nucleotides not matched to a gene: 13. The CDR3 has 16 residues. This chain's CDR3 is CASSPLGGSSQDTQYF. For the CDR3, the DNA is TGTGCCAGCAGTCCCCTCGGCGGGAGTTCTCAAGATACGCAGTATTTT.

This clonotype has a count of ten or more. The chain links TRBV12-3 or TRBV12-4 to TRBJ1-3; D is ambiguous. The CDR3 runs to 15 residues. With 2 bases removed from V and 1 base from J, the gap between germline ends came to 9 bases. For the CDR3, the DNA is TGTGCCAGCAGTTTAAATCCAGTGTCTGGAAACACCATATATTTT. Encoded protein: CASSLNPVSGNTIYF.

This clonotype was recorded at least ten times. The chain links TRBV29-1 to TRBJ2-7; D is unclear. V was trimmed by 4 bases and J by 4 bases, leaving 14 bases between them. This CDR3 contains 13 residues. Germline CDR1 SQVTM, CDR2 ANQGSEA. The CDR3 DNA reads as TGCAGCGTTGCGGCGGTGCAAGGGTACGAGCAGTACTTC. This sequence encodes CSVAAVQGYEQYF.

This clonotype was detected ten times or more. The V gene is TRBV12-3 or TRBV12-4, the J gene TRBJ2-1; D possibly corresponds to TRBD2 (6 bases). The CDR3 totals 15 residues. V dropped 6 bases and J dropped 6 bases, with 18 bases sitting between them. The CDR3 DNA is TGTGCCAGCAGGCCCGGCGACGGGAGCATCAATGAGCAGTTCTTC. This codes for CASRPGDGSINEQFF.

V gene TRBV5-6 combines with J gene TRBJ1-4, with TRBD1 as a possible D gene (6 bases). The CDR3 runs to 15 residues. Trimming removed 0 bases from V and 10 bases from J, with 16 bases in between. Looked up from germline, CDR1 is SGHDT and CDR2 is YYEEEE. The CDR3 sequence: CASSLGTAKAGKLFF. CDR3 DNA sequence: TGTGCCAGCAGCTTGGGGACAGCAAAGGCGGGAAAACTGTTTTTT.

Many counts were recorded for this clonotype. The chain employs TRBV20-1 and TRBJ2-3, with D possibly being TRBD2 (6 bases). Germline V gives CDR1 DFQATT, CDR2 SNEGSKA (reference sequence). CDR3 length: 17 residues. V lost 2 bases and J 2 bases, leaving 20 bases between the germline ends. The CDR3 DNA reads TGCAGTGCTAGAAGATGGGACTCGCCAGACTCCACAGATACGCAGTATTTT. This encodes CSARRWDSPDSTDTQYF.

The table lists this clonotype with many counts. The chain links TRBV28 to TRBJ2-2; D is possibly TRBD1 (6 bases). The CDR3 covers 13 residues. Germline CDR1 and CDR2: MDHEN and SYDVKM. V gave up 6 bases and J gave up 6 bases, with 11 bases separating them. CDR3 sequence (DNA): TGTGCCAGCAGCCACAGACAGGCCGGGGAGCTGTTTTTT. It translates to CASSHRQAGELFF. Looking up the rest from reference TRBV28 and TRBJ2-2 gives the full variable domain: DVKVTQSSRYLVKRTGEKVFLECVQDMDHENMFWYRQDPGLGLRLIYFSYDVKMKEKGDIPEGYSVSREKKERFSLILESASTNQTSMYLCASSHRQAGELFFGEGSRLTVL.

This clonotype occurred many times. CDR3 in DNA: TGTGCCAGCAGCTTACCGGGACAGGGGGACAATGAGCAGTTCTTC. Its protein product is CASSLPGQGDNEQFF. The chain has TRBV5-5 and TRBJ2-1; 11 bases are a match to TRBD1. J lost 5 bases, V lost 2 bases, and 3 bases had no gene match. In germline, CDR1 is SGHKS, CDR2 YYEKEE (reference sequence). The CDR3 loop spans 15 amino acids.

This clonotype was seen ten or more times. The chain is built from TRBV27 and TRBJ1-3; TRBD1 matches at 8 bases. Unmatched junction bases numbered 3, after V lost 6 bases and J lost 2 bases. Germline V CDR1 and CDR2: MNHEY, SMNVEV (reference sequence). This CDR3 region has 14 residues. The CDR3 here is CASRTQGAGNTIYF. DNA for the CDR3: TGTGCCAGCAGAACACAGGGGGCTGGAAACACCATATATTTT.

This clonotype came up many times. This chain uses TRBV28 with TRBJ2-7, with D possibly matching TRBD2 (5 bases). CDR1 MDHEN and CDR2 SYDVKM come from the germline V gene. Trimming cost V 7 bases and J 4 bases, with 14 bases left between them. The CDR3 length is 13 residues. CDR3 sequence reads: CASIPARGYEQYF. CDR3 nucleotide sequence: TGTGCCAGCATTCCTGCCCGGGGATACGAGCAGTACTTC. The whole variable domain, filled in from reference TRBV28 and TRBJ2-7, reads DVKVTQSSRYLVKRTGEKVFLECVQDMDHENMFWYRQDPGLGLRLIYFSYDVKMKEKGDIPEGYSVSREKKERFSLILESASTNQTSMYLCASIPARGYEQYFGPGTRLTVT.

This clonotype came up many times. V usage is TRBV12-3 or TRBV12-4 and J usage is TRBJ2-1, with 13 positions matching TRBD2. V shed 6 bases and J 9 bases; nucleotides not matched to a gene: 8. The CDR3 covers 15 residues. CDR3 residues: CASSLGLAGASEQFF. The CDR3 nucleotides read TGTGCCAGCAGCCTCGGACTAGCGGGGGCGAGTGAGCAGTTCTTC.

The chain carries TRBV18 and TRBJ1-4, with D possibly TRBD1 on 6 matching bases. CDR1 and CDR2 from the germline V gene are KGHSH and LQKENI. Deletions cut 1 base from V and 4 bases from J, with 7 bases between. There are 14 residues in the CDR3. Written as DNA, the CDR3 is TGTGCCAGCTCACCACGCAGGGGTAATGAAAAACTGTTTTTT. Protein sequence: CASSPRRGNEKLFF. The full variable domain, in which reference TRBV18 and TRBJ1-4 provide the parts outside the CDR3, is NAGVMQNPRHLVRRRGQEARLRCSPMKGHSHVYWYRQLPEEGLKFMVYLQKENIIDESGMPKERFSAEFPKEGPSILRIQQVVRGDSAAYFCASSPRRGNEKLFFGSGTQLSVL.

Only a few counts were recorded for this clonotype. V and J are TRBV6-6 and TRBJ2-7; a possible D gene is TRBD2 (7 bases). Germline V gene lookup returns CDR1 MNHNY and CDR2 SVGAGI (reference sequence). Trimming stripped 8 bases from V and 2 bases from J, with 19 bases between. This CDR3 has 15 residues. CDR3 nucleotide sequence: TGTGCCAGCCGGTCGGAGGGGGGGCCCCCCTACGAGCAGTACTTC. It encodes CASRSEGGPPYEQYF.

CDR3 in DNA: TGTGCCAGCAGTGATGCGGCTTTATACGAGCAGTACTTC. It yields the protein CASSDAALYEQYF. V and J are TRBV6-1 and TRBJ2-7; the D is unclear. The CDR3 is 13 residues long. Looked up from germline, CDR1 is MNHNS and CDR2 is SASEGT. V gave up 3 bases and J gave up 4 bases, with 10 bases separating them.

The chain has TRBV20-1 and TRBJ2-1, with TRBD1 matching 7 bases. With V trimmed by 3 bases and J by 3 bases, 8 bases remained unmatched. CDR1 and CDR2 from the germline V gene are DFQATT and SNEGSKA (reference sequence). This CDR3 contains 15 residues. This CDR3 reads CSASKAQGVYNEQFF. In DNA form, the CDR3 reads TGCAGTGCTAGCAAAGCGCAGGGGGTCTACAATGAGCAGTTCTTC.

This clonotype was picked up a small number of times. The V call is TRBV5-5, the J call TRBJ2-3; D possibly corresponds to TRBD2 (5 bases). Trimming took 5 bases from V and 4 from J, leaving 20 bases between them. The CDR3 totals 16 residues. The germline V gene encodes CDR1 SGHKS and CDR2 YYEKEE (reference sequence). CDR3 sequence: CASSPDSGRMADTQYF. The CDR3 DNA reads TGTGCCAGCAGTCCTGACTCGGGGAGAATGGCAGATACGCAGTATTTT.

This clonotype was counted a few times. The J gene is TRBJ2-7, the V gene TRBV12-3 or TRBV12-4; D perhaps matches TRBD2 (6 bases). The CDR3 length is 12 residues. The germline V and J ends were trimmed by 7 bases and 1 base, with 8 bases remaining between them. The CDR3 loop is CASNAGSYEQYF. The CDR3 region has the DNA TGTGCCAGCAACGCGGGGTCCTACGAGCAGTACTTC.

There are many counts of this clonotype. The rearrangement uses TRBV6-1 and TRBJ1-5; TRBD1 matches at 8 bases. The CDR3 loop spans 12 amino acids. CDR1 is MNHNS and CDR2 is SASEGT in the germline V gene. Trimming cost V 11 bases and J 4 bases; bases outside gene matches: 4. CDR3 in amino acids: CAGGQGNQPQHF. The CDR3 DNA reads TGTGCCGGCGGACAGGGAAATCAGCCCCAGCATTTT.

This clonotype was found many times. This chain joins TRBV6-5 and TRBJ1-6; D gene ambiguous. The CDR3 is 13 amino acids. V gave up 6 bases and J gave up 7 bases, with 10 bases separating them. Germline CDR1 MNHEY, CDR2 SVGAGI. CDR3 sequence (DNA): TGTGCCAGCAGCCCCGGGGTCAATTCACCCCTCCACTTT. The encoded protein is CASSPGVNSPLHF.